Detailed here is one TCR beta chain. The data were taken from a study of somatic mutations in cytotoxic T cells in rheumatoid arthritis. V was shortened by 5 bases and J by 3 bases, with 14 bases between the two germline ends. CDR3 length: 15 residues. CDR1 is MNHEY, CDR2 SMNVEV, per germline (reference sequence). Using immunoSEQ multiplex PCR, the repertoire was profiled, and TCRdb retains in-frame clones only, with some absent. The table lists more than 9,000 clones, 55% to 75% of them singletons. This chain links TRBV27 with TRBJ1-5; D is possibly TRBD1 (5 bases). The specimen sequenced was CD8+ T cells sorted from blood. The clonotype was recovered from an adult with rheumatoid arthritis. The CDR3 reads CASSPRGADNQPQHF. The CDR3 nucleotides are TGTGCCAGCAGTCCGAGAGGGGCCGACAATCAGCCCCAGCATTTT.